This T cell receptor (beta chain) came from a study of control samples from healthy donors and cancer patients. TCRdb's copy holds only in-frame clones and misses some; the assay was immunoSEQ multiplex PCR. The sample includes about 120,000 clones, around nine tenths seen only once; the top ten take around 2.5%. Trimming left V 6 bases short and J 2 bases short, with 14 bases between. CDR3 length: 14 amino acids. From germline, CDR1 is KGHSH and CDR2 LQKENI. The chain employs TRBV18 and TRBJ2-7, with D possibly matching TRBD1 (5 bases). The source material was blood. The source is a man between 35 and 55 years old in good health. In DNA, the CDR3 is TGTGCCAGCTCCTCCCCGGACATACCCTACGAGCAGTACTTC. It encodes CASSSPDIPYEQYF.